Listed below are T cell receptor beta chains from one sample, sequenced in a study of blood T cell repertoires in COVID-19. Profiled with immunoSEQ multiplex PCR; TCRdb holds only in-frame clones, not every one. The data show 300,000 to 450,000 clones, 80% to 90% seen once. The sequencing input was PBMCs or T cells enriched from blood (not recorded which). All receptors derive from a man aged 18 to 29 who had recovered from COVID-19. The CDR3 runs from the conserved cysteine through the conserved F or W. Fields, in order: J gene, D gene, CDR3 length, clone size, V gene, CDR3 DNA, CDR3 protein. The D gene is left open where the match is weak. Part of the rows lack a size; the others show once, few, many or a class for expanded clones.

J: TRBJ1-1; D: NA; length: 13; size: once; V: TRBV28; DNA: TGTGCCAGCAGTTTGCGGGAGAACACTGAAGCTTTCTTT; CDR3: CASSLRENTEAFF
J: TRBJ2-1; D: TRBD2; length: 10; size: NA; V: TRBV20-1; DNA: TGCAGTGCTCGGGGGGGCCGGCAGTTCTTC; CDR3: CSARGGRQFF
J: TRBJ2-3; D: NA; length: 15; size: few; V: TRBV7-7; DNA: TGTGCCAGCAGCCGAACGGGGGACAGTCCGAACGAACTAGTTTTT; CDR3: CASSRTGDSPNELVF
J: TRBJ1-1; D: NA; length: 14; size: NA; V: TRBV14; DNA: TGTGCCAGCAGCCAAGTTTCTTTGAACACTGAAGCTTTCTTT; CDR3: CASSQVSLNTEAFF
J: TRBJ2-3; D: NA; length: 14; size: NA; V: TRBV5-1; DNA: TGCGCCAGCAGCTTGGGAAAGAGGACAGATACGCAGTATTTT; CDR3: CASSLGKRTDTQYF
J: TRBJ2-7; D: NA; length: 13; size: NA; V: TRBV14; DNA: TGTGCCAGCAGCCGTACAGGGTCTGACGAGCAGTACTTC; CDR3: CASSRTGSDEQYF
J: TRBJ1-4; D: NA; length: 14; size: NA; V: TRBV27; DNA: TGTGCCAGCAGCTGGGCAGGGACTAATGAAAAACTGTTTTTT; CDR3: CASSWAGTNEKLFF
J: TRBJ2-3; D: TRBD2; length: 16; size: NA; V: TRBV4-1; DNA: TGCGCCAGCAGCCAAGGGCGGCGGGGGGGCGCAGATACGCAGTATTTT; CDR3: CASSQGRRGGADTQYF
J: TRBJ2-1; D: TRBD1; length: 15; size: NA; V: TRBV2; DNA: TGTGCCAGCAGCGAAAGACAGGGGTCTTTCAATGAGCAGTTCTTC; CDR3: CASSERQGSFNEQFF
J: TRBJ1-2; D: TRBD1; length: 12; size: NA; V: TRBV29-1; DNA: TGCAGCGTGGAAAGGACAGGGAACGGCTACACCTTC; CDR3: CSVERTGNGYTF
J: TRBJ1-6; D: NA; length: 13; size: NA; V: TRBV30; DNA: TGTGCCGGGACCGGGTCCTATAATTCACCCCTCCACTTT; CDR3: CAGTGSYNSPLHF
J: TRBJ1-2; D: TRBD1; length: 15; size: NA; V: TRBV14; DNA: TGTGCCAGCAGCCAAGAGTACGGGCAGGGGGCTGGCTACACCTTC; CDR3: CASSQEYGQGAGYTF
J: TRBJ2-1; D: TRBD2; length: 15; size: NA; V: TRBV5-1; DNA: TGCGCCAGCAGCTTGGGAGCGGGGGGGTACAATGAGCAGTTCTTC; CDR3: CASSLGAGGYNEQFF
J: TRBJ1-4; D: NA; length: 16; size: once; V: TRBV7-6; DNA: TGTGCCAGCAGCTTGGGTATCAGGGCAACTAATGAAAAACTGTTTTTT; CDR3: CASSLGIRATNEKLFF
J: TRBJ2-3; D: TRBD2; length: 19; size: NA; V: TRBV3-1/TRBV3-2; DNA: TGTGCCAGCAGCCAACGTAGGCAGGGCGGGAGTTTTTACACAGATACGCAGTATTTT; CDR3: CASSQRRQGGSFYTDTQYF
J: TRBJ2-3; D: NA; length: 17; size: few; V: TRBV3-1/TRBV3-2; DNA: TGTGCCAGCAGCCAAGGAAATAGCGGTCTAAAGGGGGATACGCAGTATTTT; CDR3: CASSQGNSGLKGDTQYF
J: TRBJ2-7; D: NA; length: 11; size: NA; V: TRBV7-2; DNA: TGTGCCAGCAGCCCCGCCTACGAGCAGTACTTC; CDR3: CASSPAYEQYF
J: TRBJ2-1; D: TRBD2; length: 15; size: NA; V: TRBV18; DNA: TGTGCCAGCTCACCGCTAGCGGGAGGGAGCGATGAGCAGTTCTTC; CDR3: CASSPLAGGSDEQFF
J: TRBJ2-7; D: TRBD1; length: 15; size: NA; V: TRBV9; DNA: TGTGCCAGCAGCGTAAAGGGGACAGGAACCTACGAGCAGTACTTC; CDR3: CASSVKGTGTYEQYF
J: TRBJ2-1; D: TRBD2; length: 15; size: NA; V: TRBV24-1; DNA: TGTGCCACCAGTGGGCGGGAGGGCAGCTACAATGAGCAGTTCTTC; CDR3: CATSGREGSYNEQFF
J: TRBJ1-1; D: NA; length: 15; size: NA; V: TRBV10-3; DNA: TGTGCCATCAGTGCTGACCCAGGGGTCAACACTGAAGCTTTCTTT; CDR3: CAISADPGVNTEAFF
J: TRBJ2-3; D: NA; length: 13; size: NA; V: TRBV6-5; DNA: TGTGCCAGCAGTTACGGTTTGGCCCGAACGCAGTATTTT; CDR3: CASSYGLARTQYF
J: TRBJ2-7; D: NA; length: 16; size: NA; V: TRBV27; DNA: TGTGCCAGCAGTTTATCCCACCCTGGACAGTCGGGCGAGCAGTACTTC; CDR3: CASSLSHPGQSGEQYF
J: TRBJ1-1; D: NA; length: 13; size: NA; V: TRBV6-5; DNA: TGTCACACCAATGGGCGGGGGAACACTGAAGCTTTCTTT; CDR3: CHTNGRGNTEAFF
J: TRBJ2-1; D: TRBD2; length: 14; size: NA; V: TRBV20-1; DNA: TGCAGTGCTAGTGGGGGGGTCACGTACAATGAGCAGTTCTTC; CDR3: CSASGGVTYNEQFF
J: TRBJ2-5; D: NA; length: 14; size: NA; V: TRBV24-1; DNA: TGTGCCACCAGTGAGAGCCGGGACCAAGAGACCCAGTACTTC; CDR3: CATSESRDQETQYF
J: TRBJ2-7; D: NA; length: 12; size: NA; V: TRBV19; DNA: TGTGCCAGTAGTACCGTCATCGGCGAGCAGTACTTC; CDR3: CASSTVIGEQYF
J: TRBJ1-1; D: NA; length: 14; size: NA; V: TRBV6-4; DNA: TGTGCCAGCAGAGCACAGGGTCAGAGCACTGAAGCTTTCTTT; CDR3: CASRAQGQSTEAFF
J: TRBJ2-7; D: TRBD1; length: 14; size: NA; V: TRBV28; DNA: TGTGCCAGCAAACCGGGACAGGTTCCTGGCGAGCAGTACTTC; CDR3: CASKPGQVPGEQYF
J: TRBJ2-3; D: TRBD2; length: 15; size: NA; V: TRBV29-1; DNA: TGCAGCGTTAGAACCGGGACTAGCGGGGCAGATACGCAGTATTTT; CDR3: CSVRTGTSGADTQYF
J: TRBJ1-3; D: NA; length: 18; size: NA; V: TRBV9; DNA: TGTGCCAGCAGCGTAGGGGGGAGATGGCAGGGGTCAGGAAACACCATATATTTT; CDR3: CASSVGGRWQGSGNTIYF
J: TRBJ1-1; D: NA; length: 15; size: NA; V: TRBV4-1; DNA: TGCGCCAGCAGCCATGGAGATACAAGGAACACTGAAGCTTTCTTT; CDR3: CASSHGDTRNTEAFF
J: TRBJ1-5; D: TRBD1; length: 14; size: NA; V: TRBV2; DNA: TGTGCCAGCAAGCAGGGGGATCGCAATCAGCCCCAGCATTTT; CDR3: CASKQGDRNQPQHF
J: TRBJ1-2; D: TRBD1; length: 13; size: NA; V: TRBV5-1; DNA: TGCGCCAGCAGTTCAAGGGACAGGTCTGGCTACACCTTC; CDR3: CASSSRDRSGYTF
J: TRBJ2-3; D: NA; length: 16; size: NA; V: TRBV7-3; DNA: TGTGCCAGCAGCCCAAACGGGGGAGGTGGGTTGGATACGCAGTATTTT; CDR3: CASSPNGGGGLDTQYF
J: TRBJ1-5; D: TRBD1; length: 14; size: NA; V: TRBV27; DNA: TGTGCCAGCAGGGGACAGGGGGCCGTTCAGCCCCAGCATTTT; CDR3: CASRGQGAVQPQHF
J: TRBJ1-4; D: TRBD1; length: 16; size: NA; V: TRBV25-1; DNA: TGTGCCAGCGGGGACAGCCAAGGAACAACTAATGAAAAACTGTTTTTT; CDR3: CASGDSQGTTNEKLFF
J: TRBJ1-6; D: NA; length: 13; size: NA; V: TRBV5-8; DNA: TGTGCCAGCAGCTTTAACAGTAATTCACCCCTCCACTTT; CDR3: CASSFNSNSPLHF
J: TRBJ2-5; D: TRBD2; length: 16; size: NA; V: TRBV4-1; DNA: TGCGCCAGCAGCCCGGGACTAGCGGGGATCGAAGAGACCCAGTACTTC; CDR3: CASSPGLAGIEETQYF
J: TRBJ2-1; D: TRBD2; length: 16; size: NA; V: TRBV9; DNA: TGTGCCAGCAGCTTTAGAACTAGCGGGTATGACAATGAGCAGTTCTTC; CDR3: CASSFRTSGYDNEQFF
J: TRBJ2-5; D: NA; length: 11; size: NA; V: TRBV27; DNA: TGTGCCAGCAGTCTTCAAGAGACCCAGTACTTC; CDR3: CASSLQETQYF
J: TRBJ2-3; D: NA; length: 13; size: NA; V: TRBV5-6; DNA: TGTGCCAGCAGCCCAACAGGGACAGATACGCAGTATTTT; CDR3: CASSPTGTDTQYF
J: TRBJ1-6; D: NA; length: 17; size: once; V: TRBV4-1; DNA: TGCGCCAGCAGCCCGAAGGGGGGGGGCCTTGAATCATCACCCCTCCACTTT; CDR3: CASSPKGGGLESSPLHF